This T cell receptor (beta chain) was sequenced in a study of vaccination and CD4 T cells after COVID-19. Study information: Ranging from 14 to 241, the interval between dose two and post-vaccine sampling had a median of approximately 70 days.

Only a few counts were recorded for this clonotype. Its antigen remains unidentified. CDR3 length: 16 amino acids. Germline CDR1 SGHNT, CDR2 YENEEA. V lost 5 bases, J lost 4 bases, and 12 bases stayed unmatched. As for treatment: roughly 11-day PBMC culture with coronavirus spike peptide pools or control peptides (ViraFEST assay). The Oncomine TCR Beta short-read assay was applied to DNA of cultured CD4+ T cells. TCRdb reprocessed the PCR reads via MiXCR and lists one record per CDR3 protein. The sample holds 25,000 or so distinct CDR3 sequences, about 54% seen once. The sequence was collected from a human donor who had recovered from COVID-19. The sequenced sample consisted of CD4+ T cells from blood, cultured in vitro. The rearrangement links TRBV11-3 to TRBJ2-5; TRBD1 matches at 8 bases. CDR3 amino acids: CASSPYQGARRETQYF. For the CDR3, the DNA is TGTGCCAGCAGCCCTTATCAGGGGGCGAGGAGAGAGACCCAGTACTTC.